The 10 T cell receptor beta chains listed next were all sequenced from one sample in a study of immune characterization of retroperitoneal liposarcoma. MiXCR, run by TCRdb on the PCR reads, gives a single entry per CDR3 protein. The data show roughly 11,000 distinct CDR3 sequences, about 26% seen once. Sequencing input: tumor tissue. These TCRs come from a female donor with retroperitoneal liposarcoma.

This clonotype qualifies as medium-sized. This sequence joins TRBV10-1 and TRBJ2-3; D possibly corresponds to TRBD1 (6 bases). Germline loops: CDR1 WNHNN, CDR2 SYGVQD (reference sequence). Between the trimmed V and J ends, which lost 2 bases and 4 bases, there was a span of 7 bases. The CDR3 spans 13 residues. The chain's CDR3 is CASSETGPDTQYF. The CDR3 DNA is TGCGCCAGCAGTGAGACAGGGCCAGATACGCAGTATTTT.

The chain joins TRBV6-5 to TRBJ2-1; D not resolved. This CDR3 is built from 11 residues. With 10 bases removed from V and 10 bases from J, the gap between germline ends came to 14 bases. Germline V gives CDR1 MNHEY, CDR2 SVGAGI. The CDR3 DNA sequence: TGTGCCACGACTGTGAGCTACGAGCAGTTCTTC. This codes for CATTVSYEQFF.

The J gene is TRBJ2-6, the V gene TRBV6-1, with 7 bases fitting TRBD1. This CDR3 has 15 amino acids. Germline loops: CDR1 MNHNS, CDR2 SASEGT. J gave up 0 bases and V 4 bases, and 0 bases lay outside the gene matches. This CDR3 reads CASSGDSSGANVLTF. The DNA for the CDR3 is TGTGCCAGCAGTGGGGACAGCTCTGGGGCCAACGTCCTGACTTTC.

The V gene is TRBV10-2, the J gene TRBJ1-2; D call uncertain. Per the germline V gene, CDR1 is WSHSY and CDR2 is SAAADI. Trimming removed 10 bases from V and 6 bases from J, with 21 bases in between. The CDR3 covers 14 residues. Here the CDR3 DNA reads TGCGCCACCTCACCCACTACGTTGAGGGATGGCTACACCTTC. It encodes CATSPTTLRDGYTF.

This clonotype came up a few times. The V call is TRBV27, the J call TRBJ2-3; D remains unclear. CDR1 MNHEY and CDR2 SMNVEV come from the germline V gene (reference sequence). This CDR3 comprises 12 residues. Trimming pared 5 bases from V and 6 bases from J, leaving 9 bases between. CDR3 bases: TGTGCCAGCAGTCCTACCAGCGATACGCAGTATTTT. Amino acids: CASSPTSDTQYF.

This sequence joins TRBV5-1 and TRBJ2-3, with TRBD2 as a possible D gene (5 bases). CDR1 is SGHRS, CDR2 YFSETQ, per germline. V gave up 2 bases and J gave up 1 base, with 14 bases separating them. The CDR3 is 16 residues long. The CDR3 DNA is TGCGCCAGCAGCTTAGGTGGGAGTGCTCGCACAGATACGCAGTATTTT. It encodes CASSLGGSARTDTQYF.

The table lists this clonotype with many counts. J is TRBJ1-1 and V is TRBV12-3 or TRBV12-4, with D maybe TRBD1 (5 bases). The V end was cut by 3 bases, the J end by 6 bases, with 11 bases between. CDR3 length equals 13 residues. The CDR3 protein is CASSLTEWAEAFF. CDR3 nucleotides: TGTGCCAGCAGTTTGACAGAATGGGCTGAAGCTTTCTTT.

This clonotype is termed medium-sized. The CDR3 DNA sequence: TGTGCCAGCAGTGACCTAGCGGGGGGGCAGGAGACCCAGTACTTC. Translation: CASSDLAGGQETQYF. The gene calls are TRBV6-1 and TRBJ2-5, with 12 bases aligning to TRBD2. Per germline, CDR1 MNHNS and CDR2 SASEGT. The V and J ends lost 3 bases and 5 bases, in that order; junction bases with no gene match: 4. The CDR3 runs to 15 residues.

The chain links TRBV7-2 to TRBJ2-1; 7 nucleotides line up with TRBD2. The CDR3 is 16 amino acids. Germline trimming cut 0 bases from V and 13 bases from J; bases unmatched to any gene: 15. CDR1 and CDR2 (germline): SGHTA, FQGNSA. The CDR3 coding sequence is TGTGCCAGCAGCTTAGCGGGAGGGGTCCTCAAAAACATTCAGTTCTTC. Translated: CASSLAGGVLKNIQFF. The whole variable domain, filled in from reference TRBV7-2 and TRBJ2-1, reads GAGVSQSPSNKVTEKGKDVELRCDPISGHTALYWYRQSLGQGLEFLIYFQGNSAPDKSGLPSDRFSAERTGGSVSTLTIQRTQQEDSAVYLCASSLAGGVLKNIQFFGPGTRLTVL.

The rearrangement links TRBV6-1 to TRBJ2-1; TRBD1 is a possible D gene (5 bases). The DNA end is more similar to TRBJ2-5, so the J call may be wrong. The CDR3 spans 15 residues. Germline V gives CDR1 MNHNS, CDR2 SASEGT. The CDR3 DNA is TGTGCCAGCAGTGAAACGTGGGGCCAAGCGAAGACCCAGTACTTC. This encodes CASSETWGQAKTQYF.